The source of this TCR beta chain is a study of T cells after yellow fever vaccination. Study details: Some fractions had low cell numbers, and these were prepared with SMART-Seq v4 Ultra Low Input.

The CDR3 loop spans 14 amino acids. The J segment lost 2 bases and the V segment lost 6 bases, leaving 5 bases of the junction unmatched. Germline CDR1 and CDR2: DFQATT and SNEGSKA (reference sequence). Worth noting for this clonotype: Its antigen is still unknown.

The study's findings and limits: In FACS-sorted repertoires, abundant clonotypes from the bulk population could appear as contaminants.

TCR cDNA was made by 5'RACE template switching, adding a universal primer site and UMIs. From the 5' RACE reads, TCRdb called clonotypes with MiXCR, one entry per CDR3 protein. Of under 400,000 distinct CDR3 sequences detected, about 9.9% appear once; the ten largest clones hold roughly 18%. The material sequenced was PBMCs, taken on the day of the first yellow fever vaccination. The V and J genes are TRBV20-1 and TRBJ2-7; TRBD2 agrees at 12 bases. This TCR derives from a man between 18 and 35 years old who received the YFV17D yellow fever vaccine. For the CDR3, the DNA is TGCAGTGCCGGGACTAGCGGGTGGCCCTACGAGCAGTACGTC. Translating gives CSAGTSGWPYEQYV.